This T cell receptor (beta chain) is from a study of T cell repertoires in ileal Crohn's disease. Produced via immunoSEQ multiplex PCR; TCRdb's table is partial and in-frame only. The table includes roughly 13,000 clones, about three quarters detected once. Germline CDR1 reads SEHNR; CDR2 reads FQNEAQ (reference sequence). Trimming took off 4 bases at V and 5 bases at J, with 14 bases between the two ends. This CDR3 is 14 amino acids long. Sequences were obtained from ileal tissue. The TCR was taken from an adult with Crohn's disease. V gene TRBV7-9 combines with J gene TRBJ1-1, with D tentatively TRBD1 (6 bases). This CDR3 is CASSSYDGQTEAFF. The CDR3, as DNA: TGTGCCAGCAGCTCGTACGACGGACAGACTGAAGCTTTCTTT.